The 18 T cell receptor beta chains reported below all come from one sample, sequenced in a study of blood T cell repertoires in COVID-19. Profiling relied on immunoSEQ multiplex PCR, and the TCRdb table lists in-frame clones only, not all of them. There are a few hundred thousand clones in the sample; 80% to 90% occur only once, and roughly 15% lies in the top ten. Material for sequencing was PBMCs or T cells enriched from blood (not recorded which). The receptors here all came from a woman aged 50 to 60 with acute COVID-19.

The rearrangement uses TRBV28 and TRBJ2-7; the D gene is possibly TRBD2 (5 bases). CDR1 MDHEN and CDR2 SYDVKM come from the germline V gene. The V gene lost 9 bases and the J gene lost 7 bases, with 16 bases spanning the gap. The CDR3 length is 12 residues. CDR3 nucleotides: TGTGCCAGTAGAACCCGGGGTTTTGAGCAGTACTTC. Amino acids: CASRTRGFEQYF.

The V call is TRBV24-1, the J call TRBJ2-7; a weak D match, TRBD2 (5 bases). This CDR3 has 15 residues. V lost 4 bases, J lost 7 bases, and 19 bases lay in between. CDR1 is KGHDR, CDR2 SFDVKD, per germline. CDR3 in amino acids: CATSDPSRDPTEQYF. The CDR3 coding sequence is TGTGCCACCAGTGACCCTAGCCGGGATCCTACGGAGCAGTACTTC.

The chain combines TRBV9 with TRBJ2-6; TRBD1 agrees at 8 bases. Germline CDR1 is SGDLS and CDR2 is YYNGEE. Trimming removed 0 bases from V and 0 bases from J; junction bases left unmatched: 5. There are 18 residues in the CDR3. CDR3 nucleotide sequence: TGTGCCAGCAGCGTAGTTGGACAGGGCTTCTCTGGGGCCAACGTCCTGACTTTC. This sequence encodes CASSVVGQGFSGANVLTF.

This chain's CDR3 is CASRGTGTSVYEQYF. The CDR3 DNA sequence: TGTGCCAGCAGAGGGACCGGGACTAGCGTCTACGAGCAGTACTTC. V and J are TRBV28 and TRBJ2-7; 10 positions match TRBD2. CDR1 is MDHEN, CDR2 SYDVKM, per germline. The CDR3 totals 15 residues. V trimming: 6 bases; J trimming: 3 bases; junction bases outside the gene matches: 8.

The J gene is TRBJ2-5, the V gene TRBV5-4, with 7 positions matching TRBD1. The CDR3 consists of 15 residues. Losses at the gene ends were 1 base for V and 0 bases for J; bases not matched to a gene: 3. Germline V gives CDR1 SGHNT, CDR2 YYREEE (reference sequence). Here the CDR3 DNA reads TGTGCCAGCAGCTTGCAACAGGGGAACCAAGAGACCCAGTACTTC. This translates into CASSLQQGNQETQYF.

The V and J genes are TRBV2 and TRBJ2-1; the match to TRBD1 covers 7 bases. CDR1 is SNHLY, CDR2 FYNNEI, per germline. The CDR3 loop spans 15 amino acids. The J segment lost 3 bases and the V segment lost 5 bases, leaving 7 bases of the junction unmatched. CDR3 region: CASSRQGNSYNEQFF. The CDR3 nucleotides read TGTGCCAGCAGTCGACAGGGAAATAGCTACAATGAGCAGTTCTTC.

V and J are TRBV29-1 and TRBJ2-5; D call uncertain. The CDR3 is 12 amino acids. Trimming cost V 3 bases and J 2 bases, with 7 bases left between them. Germline assignment: CDR1 SQVTM and CDR2 ANQGSEA. The CDR3 region has the DNA TGCAGCGTTGACGAGCTACAAGAGACCCAGTACTTC. This sequence encodes CSVDELQETQYF.

The rearrangement links TRBV18 to TRBJ2-1; D gene uncertain. The CDR3 sequence is 12 residues long. V dropped 2 bases and J dropped 12 bases, with 11 bases sitting between them. Looked up from germline, CDR1 is KGHSH and CDR2 is LQKENI. For the CDR3, the DNA is TGTGCCAGCTCACCAGGTGGTTCGGGGCAGTTCTTC. This encodes CASSPGGSGQFF.

As to this clone: This same CDR3 is encoded by further DNA sequences in the sample. The chain has TRBV28 and TRBJ2-3, with 10 bases that match TRBD1. CDR1 and CDR2 (germline): MDHEN, SYDVKM. The CDR3 loop spans 14 amino acids. J lost 3 bases, V lost 4 bases, and 1 base had no gene match. DNA of the CDR3: TGTGCCAGCAGTTCGGGACAGGGGACAGATACGCAGTATTTT. Amino acid sequence: CASSSGQGTDTQYF.

This chain connects TRBV5-4 to TRBJ2-3, with D tentatively TRBD2 (7 bases). This CDR3 is built from 15 residues. Deletions cut 5 bases from V and 4 bases from J, with 17 bases between. The germline gives CDR1 SGHNT, CDR2 YYREEE (reference sequence). The CDR3 bases are TGTGCCAGCAGGACCGGGGGGCGGGAGCCAGATACGCAGTATTTT. Protein: CASRTGGREPDTQYF.

The rearrangement links TRBV11-2 to TRBJ2-1; D gene unclear. The germline V gene has CDR1 SGHAT and CDR2 FQNNGV. The CDR3 has 13 residues. The V and J ends lost 7 bases and 6 bases respectively, with 13 bases between them. CDR3 DNA sequence: TGTGCCAGCACCACCAGTCCAGTCAATGAGCAGTTCTTC. Protein: CASTTSPVNEQFF.

The chain uses TRBV9 and TRBJ1-3, with no clear D. This CDR3 has 14 residues. Deletions cut 4 bases from V and 1 base from J, with 9 bases between. CDR1 is SGDLS, CDR2 YYNGEE, per germline. The CDR3 loop is CASSSGTSGNTIYF. CDR3 bases: TGTGCCAGCAGCAGTGGCACATCTGGAAACACCATATATTTT.

The chain is built from TRBV18 and TRBJ2-1; the D gene is possibly TRBD1 (5 bases). The V end lost 3 bases, the J end lost 0 bases, and 9 bases lay between the germline ends. Germline loops: CDR1 KGHSH, CDR2 LQKENI. The CDR3 totals 15 residues. CDR3 residues: CASSPQGSSYNEQFF. CDR3 coding DNA: TGTGCCAGCTCACCGCAGGGTAGCTCCTACAATGAGCAGTTCTTC.

This clone occurred once. The rearrangement joins TRBV4-3 to TRBJ2-2; D is undetermined. V gave up 4 bases and J gave up 2 bases, with 14 bases separating them. The length of the CDR3 is 16 residues. Per the germline V gene, CDR1 is LGHNA and CDR2 is YSLEER. The CDR3 sequence: CASSPEPLANTGELFF. As DNA, the CDR3 is TGCGCCAGCAGCCCCGAACCGTTGGCTAACACCGGGGAGCTGTTTTTT.

This clone was seen a handful of times. The J gene is TRBJ1-5, the V gene TRBV2, with unresolved D. Germline loops: CDR1 SNHLY, CDR2 FYNNEI. CDR3 length: 13 amino acids. Deletions cut 5 bases from V and 4 bases from J, with 9 bases between. Here the CDR3 DNA reads TGTGCCAGCAGTCTAAGCATAAATCAGCCCCAGCATTTT. As protein: CASSLSINQPQHF.

This rearrangement joins TRBV7-2 to TRBJ2-5, with TRBD1 as a possible D gene (5 bases). The V gene lost 1 base and the J gene lost 0 bases, with 6 bases spanning the gap. From germline, CDR1 is SGHTA and CDR2 FQGNSA. CDR3 length equals 14 residues. The CDR3 spells CASSLGQHQETQYF. The CDR3 coding sequence is TGTGCCAGCAGCTTAGGACAGCACCAAGAGACCCAGTACTTC.

CDR3 in DNA: TGTGCCAGCAGCAATAGCTCGGACAGGGACGTCCAAGAGACCCAGTACTTC. It specifies CASSNSSDRDVQETQYF. The V and J genes are TRBV21-1 and TRBJ2-5; TRBD1 reflects the table's D call only, with no check against the DNA. TRBV21-1 counts as a pseudogene. The CDR3 consists of 17 residues.

In its sample, this clone was seen once. The CDR3: CASSPRQGGYYGYTF. CDR3 DNA sequence: TGTGCCAGCTCACCACGGCAGGGAGGGTACTATGGCTACACCTTC. The chain combines TRBV18 with TRBJ1-2; maybe TRBD1 (5 bases). V was clipped by 1 base and J by 3 bases, with 12 bases between them. Germline loops: CDR1 KGHSH, CDR2 LQKENI. The CDR3 is 15 amino acids.